This passage covers 22 T cell receptor beta chains from one sample sequenced in a study of response to subunit inactivated influenza vaccine. Using its own MiXCR run on the RT-PCR reads, TCRdb lists one record per CDR3 protein. The table lists hundreds of thousands of distinct CDR3 sequences, about 7.6% of them singletons. This specimen was PBMCs from blood, taken 23 to 25 months after vaccination. These receptors came from a man aged 45 to 75 who received an inactivated influenza vaccine.

The chain has TRBV29-1 and TRBJ2-2, with D possibly being TRBD2 (6 bases). The CDR3 runs to 13 residues. Germline CDR1 SQVTM, CDR2 ANQGSEA. Trimming cost V 5 bases and J 2 bases, with 9 bases left between them. The CDR3: CSVSSGNTGELFF. DNA for the CDR3: TGCAGCGTTAGTAGCGGAAACACCGGGGAGCTGTTTTTT.

This clonotype has a handful of counts. The chain couples TRBV18 to TRBJ2-3; TRBD2 might be the D (6 bases). V was clipped by 1 base and J by 0 bases, with 11 bases between them. Germline V gives CDR1 KGHSH, CDR2 LQKENI. CDR3 size: 16 residues. In nucleotides, the CDR3 is TGTGCCAGCTCACCACTTGGACTACCTAGCACAGATACGCAGTATTTT. It codes for CASSPLGLPSTDTQYF.

This chain joins TRBV18 and TRBJ2-7; D might be TRBD1 (8 bases). The V end lost 6 bases, the J end lost 7 bases, and 19 bases lay between the germline ends. Germline lookup yields CDR1 KGHSH and CDR2 LQKENI. This CDR3 is built from 14 residues. CDR3 in amino acids: CASSVGTGGGEQYF. CDR3 sequence (DNA): TGTGCCAGCTCCGTCGGGACAGGCGGGGGAGAGCAGTACTTC.

The chain has TRBV5-8 and TRBJ2-7; D possibly corresponds to TRBD2 (6 bases). Germline V gene data show CDR1 as SGHTS and CDR2 as YDEGEE. CDR3 length equals 16 residues. V dropped 2 bases and J dropped 0 bases, with 15 bases sitting between them. In DNA, the CDR3 is TGTGCCAGCAGCTTCCCCGGGAGTAGAGGCTCCTACGAGCAGTACTTC. Residues: CASSFPGSRGSYEQYF.

The table lists this clonotype with a few counts. V and J are TRBV4-2 and TRBJ2-5; TRBD1 matches 8 bases. The V gene's germline CDR1 is LGHNA and CDR2 YNFKEQ. Losses at the gene ends were 1 base for V and 4 bases for J; bases not matched to a gene: 8. This CDR3 contains 16 residues. Written as DNA, the CDR3 is TGTGCCAGCAGCCAAGGGAAACAGGGGGGAGGAGAGACCCAGTACTTC. Its protein is CASSQGKQGGGETQYF.

Only a few counts were recorded for this clonotype. This sequence joins TRBV7-2 and TRBJ2-4; 9 bases fit TRBD1. This CDR3 has 16 amino acids. Losses at the gene ends were 0 bases for V and 7 bases for J; bases not matched to a gene: 7. The V gene's germline CDR1 is SGHTA and CDR2 FQGNSA. The CDR3 bases are TGTGCCAGCAGCTTAGCCGGGACAGGGAATACGAACATTCAGTACTTC. Translated, it gives CASSLAGTGNTNIQYF. Full variable domain (rest looked up from reference TRBV7-2 and TRBJ2-4): GAGVSQSPSNKVTEKGKDVELRCDPISGHTALYWYRQSLGQGLEFLIYFQGNSAPDKSGLPSDRFSAERTGGSVSTLTIQRTQQEDSAVYLCASSLAGTGNTNIQYFGAGTRLSVL.

There are a few counts of this clonotype. The V gene is TRBV7-9, the J gene TRBJ2-1; TRBD2 matches at 7 bases. Looked up from germline, CDR1 is SEHNR and CDR2 is FQNEAQ (reference sequence). The CDR3 extends over 16 amino acids. Trimming took 1 base from V and 5 from J; bases not matched to a gene: 8. CDR3 protein: CASSLGWDRGDNEQFF. Here the CDR3 DNA reads TGTGCCAGCAGCTTAGGCTGGGACCGGGGGGACAATGAGCAGTTCTTC.

The chain employs TRBV15 and TRBJ2-2, with D possibly TRBD2 on 6 matching bases. Looked up from germline, CDR1 is LNHNV and CDR2 is YYDKDF (reference sequence). The length of the CDR3 is 17 residues. V shed 1 base and J shed 5 bases, with 17 bases lying between them. The CDR3 bases are TGTGCCACCAGCAGAGTTCCTACGGGGGTACGAACCGGGGAGCTGTTTTTT. It translates to CATSRVPTGVRTGELFF.

This clonotype was seen at least ten times. The gene calls are TRBV5-1 and TRBJ1-5; D is unclear. Looked up from germline, CDR1 is SGHRS and CDR2 is YFSETQ. Trimming stripped 6 bases from V and 2 bases from J, with 18 bases between. The CDR3 runs to 16 residues. CDR3 nucleotides: TGCGCCAGCAACGACACCCCGGGGAATTGCAATCAGCCCCAGCATTTT. Encoded protein: CASNDTPGNCNQPQHF. Based on the CDR3 plus reference TRBV5-1 and TRBJ1-5, the full variable domain is KAGVTQTPRYLIKTRGQQVTLSCSPISGHRSVSWYQQTPGQGLQFLFEYFSETQRNKGNFPGRFSGRQFSNSRSEMNVSTLELGDSALYLCASNDTPGNCNQPQHFGDGTRLSIL.

The V gene is TRBV2, the J gene TRBJ2-5; D might be TRBD2 (5 bases). Germline V CDR1 and CDR2: SNHLY, FYNNEI. This CDR3 has 14 amino acids. Trimming took off 6 bases at V and 0 bases at J, with 11 bases between the two ends. DNA for the CDR3: TGTGCCAGCAGGGACTTCAATTACCAAGAGACCCAGTACTTC. Amino acids: CASRDFNYQETQYF.

This sequence joins TRBV10-3 and TRBJ2-1; no definite D call. This CDR3 is 12 amino acids long. Trimming left V 4 bases short and J 3 bases short, with 4 bases between. The germline gives CDR1 ENHRY, CDR2 SYGVKD. The CDR3 region is CAISGSYNEQFF. The CDR3 DNA reads TGTGCCATCAGTGGCAGCTACAATGAGCAGTTCTTC.

This clonotype was observed a single time. One end of the junction does not line up with germline, which may come from a read error. The chain recombines TRBV15 with TRBJ1-2; D unresolved. The CDR3 totals 14 residues. Germline V gene lookup returns CDR1 LNHNV and CDR2 YYDKDF (reference sequence). CDR3 in DNA: TGTGCCACCAGCAGAGATTGGCAGGTCTATTGCTACACCTTC. This gives the protein CATSRDWQVYCYTF.

Only a few counts were recorded for this clonotype. The V and J genes are TRBV9 and TRBJ2-1; 10 nucleotides match TRBD2. The CDR3 loop spans 14 amino acids. With 0 bases clipped from V and 9 bases from J, the junction kept 3 bases outside the gene matches. From germline, CDR1 is SGDLS and CDR2 YYNGEE. The CDR3 sequence: CASSVVSSGSEQFF. For the CDR3, the DNA is TGTGCCAGCAGCGTAGTTTCTAGCGGGAGTGAGCAGTTCTTC.

This clonotype was counted only a few times. V and J are TRBV19 and TRBJ1-1, with D hard to call. Germline-derived CDR1 and CDR2 are LNHDA and SQIVND (reference sequence). The V end was cut by 5 bases, the J end by 0 bases, with 10 bases between. There are 14 residues in the CDR3. The CDR3 DNA sequence: TGTGCCAGTAGTCCTACAGTGATGAACACTGAAGCTTTCTTT. As protein: CASSPTVMNTEAFF.

This clonotype has more than one count but fewer than ten. The V and J genes are TRBV18 and TRBJ2-7; no firm D call. Deletions cut 4 bases from V and 4 bases from J, with 14 bases between. This CDR3 contains 14 residues. Germline CDR1 and CDR2: KGHSH and LQKENI. The CDR3 nucleotides are TGTGCCAGCTCACTAAAGACCCGATTATACGAGCAGTACTTC. Amino acids: CASSLKTRLYEQYF.

This chain links TRBV20-1 with TRBJ1-4, with TRBD1 matching over 7 bases. The CDR3 totals 13 residues. Losses at the gene ends were 6 bases for V and 7 bases for J; bases not matched to a gene: 8. Germline assignment: CDR1 DFQATT and CDR2 SNEGSKA (reference sequence). CDR3 in DNA: TGCAGTGCGGCTAGGGGGCAGGGTGAAAAACTGTTTTTT. Protein: CSAARGQGEKLFF.

The table lists this clonotype with a few counts. The chain couples TRBV15 to TRBJ2-3, with D perhaps matching TRBD1 or TRBD2 (5 bases each). The CDR3 loop spans 15 amino acids. The V gene lost 6 bases and the J gene lost 0 bases, with 13 bases spanning the gap. CDR1 and CDR2 (germline): LNHNV, YYDKDF (reference sequence). The chain's CDR3 is CATRGDRSSTDTQYF. The CDR3 DNA sequence: TGTGCCACCAGAGGGGACCGATCTAGCACAGATACGCAGTATTTT.

CDR3 in DNA: TGTGCCAGCAAAAGGGGGGATCACACCGGGGAGCTGTTTTTT. This encodes CASKRGDHTGELFF. The chain has TRBV27 and TRBJ2-2; the D gene could be TRBD1 or TRBD2 (6 bases each). CDR3 length: 14 amino acids. V gave up 7 bases and J gave up 3 bases, with 12 bases separating them. Germline lookup yields CDR1 MNHEY and CDR2 SMNVEV (reference sequence).

In this sample, this clonotype turned up a few times. For the CDR3, the DNA is TGTGCCAGCAGCTTAAGGGAGACAGATACGCAGTATTTT. This sequence encodes CASSLRETDTQYF. The chain combines TRBV7-9 with TRBJ2-3; tentatively, D is TRBD2 (5 bases). V was clipped by 2 bases and J by 3 bases, with 6 bases between them. This CDR3 has 13 amino acids. Germline lookup yields CDR1 SEHNR and CDR2 FQNEAQ (reference sequence).

This clonotype was detected ten times or more. The chain combines TRBV24-1 with TRBJ2-1; 10 nucleotides align to TRBD2. CDR3 length equals 16 residues. The germline V gene encodes CDR1 KGHDR and CDR2 SFDVKD. J lost 7 bases, V lost 7 bases, and 12 bases had no gene match. CDR3 sequence (DNA): TGTGCCACCAGCGATACAAGCGGGAGGGCCAGGAATGAGCAGTTCTTC. Its translation is CATSDTSGRARNEQFF.

The rearrangement joins TRBV25-1 to TRBJ2-7; TRBD2 matches 9 bases. CDR3 length: 17 amino acids. Germline assignment: CDR1 MGHDK and CDR2 SYGVNS. J was trimmed by 5 bases and V by 3 bases; bases with no gene match: 14. The CDR3 nucleotides read TGTGCCAGCAGTGATACCGCGGGGGGGCCTTTTTACCACGAGCAGTACTTC. Protein product: CASSDTAGGPFYHEQYF.

The chain links TRBV28 to TRBJ1-2, with D perhaps matching TRBD1 (6 bases). Germline V gene lookup returns CDR1 MDHEN and CDR2 SYDVKM. The V end was cut by 10 bases, the J end by 5 bases, with 23 bases between. The CDR3 runs 15 residues. CDR3 in amino acids: CATTGFGAQRYGYTF. For the CDR3, the DNA is TGTGCCACAACAGGGTTTGGGGCACAAAGGTATGGCTACACCTTC.